These 20 T cell receptor beta chains were all obtained from the same sample, sequenced in a study of pediatric ulcerative colitis. TCRdb's table, derived via immunoSEQ multiplex PCR, lists solely in-frame clones and lacks some. Here the sample spans roughly 45,000 clones, 78% being singletons. One to two pinch biopsies were taken from the rectum during colonoscopy. The specimen was gut tissue. The receptors shown here come from a girl aged 10 to 17 with moderate ulcerative colitis.

V gene TRBV2 combines with J gene TRBJ2-2, with 7 bases fitting TRBD1. Germline V gene sequence: CDR1 SNHLY, CDR2 FYNNEI. After removal of 6 bases from V and 5 bases from J, the junction contained 9 bases not matched to a gene. This CDR3 is 15 amino acids long. CDR3 residues: CASRAGTVGTGELFF. The CDR3 nucleotides read TGTGCCAGCAGGGCCGGGACAGTTGGGACCGGGGAGCTGTTTTTT.

The rearrangement joins TRBV5-4 to TRBJ2-1; D not certain. The CDR3 has 16 amino acids. The germline V and J ends were trimmed by 2 bases and 0 bases, with 12 bases remaining between them. Germline V gives CDR1 SGHNT, CDR2 YYREEE (reference sequence). CDR3 in amino acids: CASSFGVEVSYNEQFF. As DNA, the CDR3 is TGTGCCAGCAGCTTTGGAGTTGAAGTCTCCTACAATGAGCAGTTCTTC.

The CDR3 DNA reads as TGTGCCAGCAGCGTAGTAGACACTCCCAATTCACCCCTCCACTTT. It translates to CASSVVDTPNSPLHF. This chain connects TRBV9 to TRBJ1-6; D is unclear. Germline V gene data show CDR1 as SGDLS and CDR2 as YYNGEE. The CDR3 covers 15 residues. Between the trimmed V and J ends, which lost 0 bases and 7 bases, there was a span of 11 bases.

This chain links TRBV6-5 with TRBJ1-5, with unresolved D. The V end was cut by 10 bases, the J end by 7 bases, with 11 bases between. Germline CDR1 is MNHEY and CDR2 is SVGAGI. CDR3 length equals 11 residues. CDR3: CATGRYQPQHF. Here the CDR3 DNA reads TGTGCCACCGGCCGGTACCAGCCCCAGCATTTT.

This clone appeared once. V gene TRBV7-2 combines with J gene TRBJ2-7, with D possibly matching TRBD2 (6 bases). V was shortened by 5 bases and J by 1 base, with 18 bases between the two germline ends. Per germline, CDR1 SGHTA and CDR2 FQGNSA. CDR3 length: 16 amino acids. The CDR3, as DNA: TGTGCCAGCAGCCCCCGCCTAGCGCTTGTGTCCTACGAGCAGTACTTC. Amino acids: CASSPRLALVSYEQYF.

The chain is built from TRBV5-1 and TRBJ2-3; a possible D gene is TRBD1 (5 bases). The CDR3 is made up of 14 amino acids. The germline V gene encodes CDR1 SGHRS and CDR2 YFSETQ. Trimming removed 0 bases from V and 0 bases from J, with 5 bases in between. The CDR3 nucleotides read TGCGCCAGCAGCTTGGGACAGAGCACAGATACGCAGTATTTT. Protein: CASSLGQSTDTQYF.

This chain uses TRBV5-1 with TRBJ2-3, with D perhaps TRBD2 (6 bases). Germline CDR1 reads SGHRS; CDR2 reads YFSETQ. Trimming took off 7 bases at V and 4 bases at J, with 19 bases between the two ends. The CDR3 runs to 15 residues. CDR3 region: CASHRGEASADTQYF. The CDR3 nucleotides read TGCGCCAGCCATCGAGGGGAGGCGAGCGCAGATACGCAGTATTTT.

This rearrangement joins TRBV19 to TRBJ1-1; a weak D match, TRBD1 (6 bases). The CDR3 is made up of 13 amino acids. Trimming took 6 bases from V and 5 from J, leaving 13 bases between them. The germline V gene has CDR1 LNHDA and CDR2 SQIVND (reference sequence). The CDR3 DNA is TGTGCCAGTAGGGGCAGGGGAGAGACTGAAGCTTTCTTT. This gives the protein CASRGRGETEAFF. Using reference TRBV19 and TRBJ1-1 for the parts outside the CDR3, the full variable domain is DGGITQSPKYLFRKEGQNVTLSCEQNLNHDAMYWYRQDPGQGLRLIYYSQIVNDFQKGDIAEGYSVSREKKESFPLTVTSAQKNPTAFYLCASRGRGETEAFFGQGTRLTVV.

This clone has just a few counts. The rearrangement links TRBV19 to TRBJ1-2; D uncertain. Germline V CDR1 and CDR2: LNHDA, SQIVND (reference sequence). The CDR3 loop spans 14 amino acids. The V and J ends lost 4 bases and 5 bases respectively, with 14 bases between them. The CDR3 bases are TGTGCCAGTAGTACGCGGACCATGAATTATGGCTACACCTTC. Its translation is CASSTRTMNYGYTF.

In this sample, this clone turned up a few times. This sequence joins TRBV6-1 and TRBJ2-7, with D possibly matching TRBD1 (7 bases). The CDR3 has 14 amino acids. The V end was cut by 5 bases, the J end by 0 bases, with 11 bases between. Per germline, CDR1 MNHNS and CDR2 SASEGT. CDR3 DNA: TGTGCCAGCAGTTGGGGGGACAGCTCCTACGAGCAGTACTTC. The encoded protein is CASSWGDSSYEQYF.

The chain combines TRBV4-2 with TRBJ1-1; 7 bases are a match to TRBD1. The CDR3 length is 15 residues. Germline V gives CDR1 LGHNA, CDR2 YNFKEQ. The junction had 14 bases not matched to a gene; V was cut back by 7 bases and J by 6 bases. CDR3 sequence: CASTEGAVIGAEAFF. Here the CDR3 DNA reads TGTGCCAGCACCGAGGGGGCGGTGATTGGCGCTGAAGCTTTCTTT.

This chain uses TRBV5-5 with TRBJ2-7, with D uncertain. V was cut by 0 bases and J by 1 base, with 2 bases left in between. Germline V lookup: CDR1 SGHKS, CDR2 YYEKEE (reference sequence). The CDR3 extends over 12 amino acids. Here the CDR3 DNA reads TGTGCCAGCAGCTTGGTATCCTACGAGCAGTACTTC. Protein: CASSLVSYEQYF. Using reference TRBV5-5 and TRBJ2-7 for the parts outside the CDR3, the full variable domain is DAGVTQSPTHLIKTRGQQVTLRCSPISGHKSVSWYQQVLGQGPQFIFQYYEKEERGRGNFPDRFSARQFPNYSSELNVNALLLGDSALYLCASSLVSYEQYFGPGTRLTVT.

The rearrangement links TRBV18 to TRBJ1-2; D unclear. CDR3 size: 14 residues. V lost 6 bases and J 3 bases, leaving 14 bases between the germline ends. Looked up from germline, CDR1 is KGHSH and CDR2 is LQKENI. The CDR3 loop reads CASSPESADYGYTF. The CDR3 coding sequence is TGTGCCAGCTCTCCTGAGTCGGCGGACTATGGCTACACCTTC.

This sequence joins TRBV5-5 and TRBJ2-7; 7 bases map to TRBD1. Germline V gene data show CDR1 as SGHKS and CDR2 as YYEKEE (reference sequence). The ends lost 6 bases at V and 4 bases at J; junction bases unmatched: 7. The CDR3 covers 13 residues. For the CDR3, the DNA is TGTGCCAGCACATTCACCAGGGGGTACGAGCAGTACTTC. Translated: CASTFTRGYEQYF.

The chain has TRBV30 and TRBJ2-3, with 11 bases fitting TRBD2. The trim removed 5 bases at V and 3 bases at J, leaving 10 bases unmatched. CDR1 is GTSNPN and CDR2 is SVGIG in the germline V gene (reference sequence). The CDR3 sequence is 16 residues long. CDR3 loop: CAWGVGLAGITDTQYF. As DNA, the CDR3 is TGTGCCTGGGGCGTTGGACTAGCGGGTATAACAGATACGCAGTATTTT.

This chain joins TRBV29-1 and TRBJ2-1; D not resolved. V was pared by 3 bases and J by 8 bases, with 8 bases between. CDR1 and CDR2 (germline): SQVTM, ANQGSEA. This CDR3 has 11 amino acids. CDR3: CSVDVGYEQFF. In DNA form, the CDR3 reads TGCAGCGTTGACGTTGGGTATGAGCAGTTCTTC.

The rearrangement joins TRBV10-3 to TRBJ1-2; 8 nucleotides match TRBD1. Looked up from germline, CDR1 is ENHRY and CDR2 is SYGVKD. The CDR3 contains 14 residues. Trimming at V came to 2 bases and at J to 6 bases, leaving 5 bases not matched to a gene. CDR3 nucleotides: TGTGCCATCAGTGAGACGGACAGGGAGGATGGCTACACCTTC. It codes for CAISETDREDGYTF.

The V gene is TRBV5-1, the J gene TRBJ2-3; TRBD2 matches at 13 bases. V dropped 0 bases and J dropped 4; count of bases not matched to a gene: 5. This CDR3 has 17 amino acids. Germline V gene lookup returns CDR1 SGHRS and CDR2 YFSETQ. The DNA for the CDR3 is TGCGCCAGCAGCTTGGGGTGGACTAGCGGGGGAGCAGATACGCAGTATTTT. Amino acids: CASSLGWTSGGADTQYF.

The V call is TRBV19, the J call TRBJ1-1; D remains unclear. With 9 bases removed from V and 7 bases from J, the gap between germline ends came to 15 bases. CDR1 is LNHDA and CDR2 is SQIVND in the germline V gene (reference sequence). CDR3 size: 12 residues. CDR3 sequence (DNA): TGTGCCAGCATCTCGGGAGCCGTTGAAGCTTTCTTT. This sequence encodes CASISGAVEAFF.

The V and J genes are TRBV7-2 and TRBJ1-1, with unresolved D. Trimming removed 1 base at V and 1 base at J, with 10 bases between. Germline-derived CDR1 and CDR2 are SGHTA and FQGNSA. The CDR3 spans 15 residues. The CDR3, as DNA: TGTGCCAGCAGCTTAGAGGGTACGAGGAACACTGAAGCTTTCTTT. Amino acid sequence: CASSLEGTRNTEAFF.